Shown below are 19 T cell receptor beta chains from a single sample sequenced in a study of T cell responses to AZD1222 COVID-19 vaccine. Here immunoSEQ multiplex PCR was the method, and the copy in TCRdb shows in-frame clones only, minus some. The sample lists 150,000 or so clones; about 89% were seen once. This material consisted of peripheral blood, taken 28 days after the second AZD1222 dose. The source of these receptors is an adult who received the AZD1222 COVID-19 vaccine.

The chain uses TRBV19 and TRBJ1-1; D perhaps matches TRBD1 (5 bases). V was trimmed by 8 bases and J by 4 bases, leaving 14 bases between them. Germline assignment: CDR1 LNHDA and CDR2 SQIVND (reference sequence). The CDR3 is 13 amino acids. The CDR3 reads CASLRAGGTEAFF. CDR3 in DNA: TGTGCCAGTCTCAGGGCGGGGGGCACTGAAGCTTTCTTT.

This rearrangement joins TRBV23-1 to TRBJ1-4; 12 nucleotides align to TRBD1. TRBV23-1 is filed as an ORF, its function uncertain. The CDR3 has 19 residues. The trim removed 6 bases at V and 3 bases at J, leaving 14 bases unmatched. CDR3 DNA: TGCGCCAGCAGGCTTCCGGGACAGGGGGCTAGTGAAGCTAATGAAAAACTGTTTTTT. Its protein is CASRLPGQGASEANEKLFF.

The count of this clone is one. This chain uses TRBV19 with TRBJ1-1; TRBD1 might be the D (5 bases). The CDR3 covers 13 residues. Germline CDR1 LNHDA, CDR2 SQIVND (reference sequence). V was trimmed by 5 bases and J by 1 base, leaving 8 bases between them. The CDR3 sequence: CASSATENTEAFF. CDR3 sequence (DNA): TGTGCCAGTAGTGCGACAGAGAACACTGAAGCTTTCTTT.

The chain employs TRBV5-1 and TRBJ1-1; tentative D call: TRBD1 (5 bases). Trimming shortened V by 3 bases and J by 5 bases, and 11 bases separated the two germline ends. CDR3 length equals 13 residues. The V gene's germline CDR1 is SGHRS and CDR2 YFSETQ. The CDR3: CASSSGGRTEAFF. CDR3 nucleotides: TGCGCCAGCAGCTCGGGGGGGAGAACTGAAGCTTTCTTT.

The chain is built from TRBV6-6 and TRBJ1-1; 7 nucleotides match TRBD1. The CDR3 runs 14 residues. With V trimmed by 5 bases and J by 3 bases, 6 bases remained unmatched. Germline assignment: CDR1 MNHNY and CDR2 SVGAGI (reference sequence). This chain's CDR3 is CASSAGTVYTEAFF. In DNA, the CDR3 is TGTGCCAGCAGTGCCGGGACAGTTTACACTGAAGCTTTCTTT.

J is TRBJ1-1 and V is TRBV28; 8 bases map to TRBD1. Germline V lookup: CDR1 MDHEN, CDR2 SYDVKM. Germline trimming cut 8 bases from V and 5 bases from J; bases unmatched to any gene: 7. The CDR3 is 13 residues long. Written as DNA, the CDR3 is TGTGCCAGCCGACAGGGGCTAGGGACTGAAGCTTTCTTT. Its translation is CASRQGLGTEAFF.

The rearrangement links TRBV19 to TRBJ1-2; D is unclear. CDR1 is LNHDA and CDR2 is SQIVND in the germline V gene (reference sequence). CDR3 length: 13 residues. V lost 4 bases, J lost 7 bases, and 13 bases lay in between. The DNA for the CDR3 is TGTGCCAGTAGTACTGGTTCTGGGGTTGGCTACACCTTC. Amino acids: CASSTGSGVGYTF.

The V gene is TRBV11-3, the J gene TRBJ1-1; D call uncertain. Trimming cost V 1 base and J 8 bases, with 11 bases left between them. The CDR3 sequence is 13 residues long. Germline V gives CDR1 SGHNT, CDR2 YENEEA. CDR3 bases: TGTGCCAGCAGCTTAGGTCCGACGGCGGAAGCTTTCTTT. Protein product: CASSLGPTAEAFF.

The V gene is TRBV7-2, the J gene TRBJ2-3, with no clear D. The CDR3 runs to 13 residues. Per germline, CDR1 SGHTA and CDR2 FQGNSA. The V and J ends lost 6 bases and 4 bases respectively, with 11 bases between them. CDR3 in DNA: TGTGCCAGCAGTCCAAGGACCGCAGATACGCAGTATTTT. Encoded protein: CASSPRTADTQYF.

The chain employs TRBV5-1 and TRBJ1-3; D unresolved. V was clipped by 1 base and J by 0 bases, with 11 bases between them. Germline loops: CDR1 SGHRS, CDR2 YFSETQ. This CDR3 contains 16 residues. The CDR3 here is CASSLNVGSSGNTIYF. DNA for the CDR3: TGCGCCAGCAGCTTGAACGTGGGGAGCTCTGGAAACACCATATATTTT.

The CDR3 DNA is TGTGCCAGCAGCCGAAGGGACAGCCCCTACGGCTACACCTTC. Protein: CASSRRDSPYGYTF. This chain joins TRBV13 and TRBJ1-2; 7 bases are a match to TRBD1. V shed 5 bases, J shed 8 bases, and the junction held 11 bases outside the gene matches. The CDR3 has 14 residues. Germline V gene data show CDR1 as PRHDT and CDR2 as FYEKMQ (reference sequence).

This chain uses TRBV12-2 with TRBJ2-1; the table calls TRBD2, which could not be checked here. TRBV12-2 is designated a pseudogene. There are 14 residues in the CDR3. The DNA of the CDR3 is TGTGCAAGTCGCTTAGGTCGGGGAGGCAATGAGCAGTTCTTC. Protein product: CASRLGRGGNEQFF.

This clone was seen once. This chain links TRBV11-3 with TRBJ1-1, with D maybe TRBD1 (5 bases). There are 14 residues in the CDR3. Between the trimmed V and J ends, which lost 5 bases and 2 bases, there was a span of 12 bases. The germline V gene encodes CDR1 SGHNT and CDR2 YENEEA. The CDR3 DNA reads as TGTGCCAGCAGCCAAGGGGACTTTAACACTGAAGCTTTCTTT. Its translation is CASSQGDFNTEAFF.

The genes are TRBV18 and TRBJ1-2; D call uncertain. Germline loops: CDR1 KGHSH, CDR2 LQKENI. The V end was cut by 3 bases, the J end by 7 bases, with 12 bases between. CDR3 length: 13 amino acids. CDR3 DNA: TGTGCCAGCTCACCCTCGGACCTCCGTGGCTACACCTTC. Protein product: CASSPSDLRGYTF.

CDR3 amino acids: CASSLGTAPNTGELFF. As DNA, the CDR3 is TGTGCCAGCAGTTTAGGGACAGCCCCGAACACCGGGGAGCTGTTTTTT. The chain uses TRBV2 and TRBJ2-2; 7 bases line up with TRBD1. V lost 5 bases to trimming and J lost 0 bases; unmatched junction nucleotides: 6. CDR3 length equals 16 residues. CDR1 is SNHLY and CDR2 is FYNNEI in the germline V gene.

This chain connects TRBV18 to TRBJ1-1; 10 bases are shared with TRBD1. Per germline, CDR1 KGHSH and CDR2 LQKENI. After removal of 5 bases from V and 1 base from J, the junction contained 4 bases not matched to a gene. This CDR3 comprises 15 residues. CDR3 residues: CASSWGTGENTEAFF. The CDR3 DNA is TGTGCCAGCTCATGGGGGACAGGGGAGAACACTGAAGCTTTCTTT.

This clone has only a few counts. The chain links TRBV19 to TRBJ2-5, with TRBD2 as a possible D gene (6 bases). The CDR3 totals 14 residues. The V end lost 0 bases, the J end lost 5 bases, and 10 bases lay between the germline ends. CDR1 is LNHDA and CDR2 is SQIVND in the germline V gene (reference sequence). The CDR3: CASSIDRGSETQYF. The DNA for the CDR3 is TGTGCCAGTAGTATAGATCGGGGGTCGGAGACCCAGTACTTC.

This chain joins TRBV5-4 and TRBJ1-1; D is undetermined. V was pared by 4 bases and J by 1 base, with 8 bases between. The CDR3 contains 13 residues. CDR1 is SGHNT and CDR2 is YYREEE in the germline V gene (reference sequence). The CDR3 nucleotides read TGTGCCAGCAGCAAAACATCGAACACTGAAGCTTTCTTT. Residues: CASSKTSNTEAFF.

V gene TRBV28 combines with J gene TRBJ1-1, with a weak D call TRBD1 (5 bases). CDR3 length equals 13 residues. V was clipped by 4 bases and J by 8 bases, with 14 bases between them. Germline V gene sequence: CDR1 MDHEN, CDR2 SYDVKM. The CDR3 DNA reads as TGTGCCAGCAGTTATAGACATCGGACAGAAGCTTTCTTT. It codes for CASSYRHRTEAFF.